A selection of T cell receptor beta chains follows, all from one sample in a study of beta chain features in type 1 diabetes. Libraries were prepared by immunoSEQ multiplex PCR; TCRdb keeps only in-frame clonotypes and omits some of them. The table lists about 650,000 clones, around an eighth of them singletons, with approximately 0.11% in the top ten. Sequencing input: naive CD4+ T cells from blood. These receptors came from a man between 25 and 39 years old with type 1 diabetes. Each CDR3 is given with its conserved first and last residue. D genes are given only for firm matches. Part of the rows lack a size; the others show once, few, many or a class for expanded clones.

J | size | D | V | CDR3 | DNA
TRBJ2-3 | - | - | TRBV6-1 | CASSQRRDTQYF | TGTGCCAGCAGTCAGCGGAGGGATACGCAGTATTTT
TRBJ1-6 | - | TRBD1 | TRBV7-2 | CASSRGTGSLHF | TGTGCCAGCAGTCGGGGGACAGGGTCCCTCCACTTT
TRBJ2-2 | few | - | TRBV27 | CASSSGDHTGELFF | TGTGCCAGCAGTTCTGGGGACCACACCGGGGAGCTGTTTTTT
TRBJ1-6 | few | TRBD1 | TRBV4-3 | CASSRKTGGDSPLHF | TGCGCCAGCAGCCGGAAAACAGGGGGAGATTCACCCCTCCACTTT
TRBJ2-5 | - | - | TRBV4-3 | CASSQGGSPGYETQYF | TGCGCCAGCAGCCAAGGGGGGTCTCCGGGGTACGAGACCCAGTACTTC
TRBJ2-7 | - | - | TRBV28 | CASQERNEQYF | TGTGCCAGTCAGGAGCGGAACGAGCAGTACTTC
TRBJ1-2 | few | - | TRBV29-1 | CSVEIEGFDYGYTF | TGCAGCGTTGAAATCGAGGGATTCGACTATGGCTACACCTTC
TRBJ2-1 | - | TRBD2 | TRBV9 | CASSVEPSGDLGEQFF | TGTGCCAGCAGCGTAGAGCCTAGCGGGGACTTGGGTGAGCAGTTCTTC
TRBJ1-5 | - | TRBD1 | TRBV30 | CAWSGPDRGNQPQHF | TGTGCCTGGAGTGGGCCGGACAGGGGAAACCAGCCCCAGCATTTT
TRBJ2-7 | - | - | TRBV28 | CASSFTATYEQYF | TGTGCCAGCAGTTTTACGGCGACCTACGAGCAGTACTTC
TRBJ2-7 | - | - | TRBV7-9 | CASSLTGSSYEQYF | TGTGCCAGCAGCCTTACAGGGAGCTCCTACGAGCAGTACTTC
TRBJ1-5 | - | - | TRBV2 | CASVFRSNQPQHF | TGTGCCAGTGTCTTCAGATCAAATCAGCCCCAGCATTTT
TRBJ1-2 | - | - | TRBV5-1 | CASSLEGSSDGYTF | TGCGCCAGCAGCTTGGAAGGTTCGTCCGATGGCTACACCTTC
TRBJ2-7 | - | - | TRBV4-3 | CASSQDRDYEQYF | TGCGCCAGCAGCCAAGATCGCGACTACGAGCAGTACTTC
TRBJ1-6 | - | - | TRBV7-3 | CASSFGQTYSPLHF | TGTGCCAGCAGCTTCGGACAGACTTATTCACCCCTCCACTTT
TRBJ2-3 | - | - | TRBV6-5 | CASRYRTVTDTQYF | TGTGCCAGCAGATACAGGACAGTCACAGATACGCAGTATTTT
TRBJ1-5 | - | - | TRBV7-9 | CASSPQGDNQPQHF | TGTGCCAGCAGCCCACAGGGAGACAATCAGCCCCAGCATTTT
TRBJ2-7 | - | - | TRBV10-3 | CAISEGTYEQYF | TGTGCCATCAGTGAGGGGACCTACGAGCAGTACTTC
TRBJ1-3 | - | - | TRBV30 | CAWGQGRTGNTIYF | TGTGCCTGGGGGCAGGGAAGGACTGGAAACACCATATATTTT
TRBJ2-1 | few | - | TRBV6-6 | CASTEGFYNEQFF | TGTGCCAGCACCGAAGGATTCTACAATGAGCAGTTCTTC
TRBJ2-3 | few | TRBD1 | TRBV19 | CASSQGQASTDTQYF | TGTGCCAGTAGTCAAGGACAGGCTAGCACAGATACGCAGTATTTT
TRBJ2-5 | few | - | TRBV7-2 | CASSSRHRETQYF | TGTGCCAGCAGCTCCCGACACAGAGAGACCCAGTACTTC